One and the same sample provided the 27 T cell receptor beta chains below, sequenced in a study of T cells in Graves' hyperthyroidism and ophthalmopathy. What was amplified from RNA transcripts were TCR beta CDR3 regions. First-round RT-PCR with HTBI primers amplified the TCR CDR3 region. TCRdb processed the multiplex PCR reads anew with MiXCR; each CDR3 protein has one entry. The repertoire holds roughly 500,000 distinct CDR3 sequences, with about 15% as singletons. Specimen: blood. These receptors all come from a woman in her 30s with Graves' hyperthyroidism that later progressed to Graves' ophthalmopathy.

This clonotype was found many times. The chain couples TRBV20-1 to TRBJ2-1, with 10 positions matching TRBD2. Germline CDR1 reads DFQATT; CDR2 reads SNEGSKA (reference sequence). J was trimmed by 8 bases and V by 6 bases; bases with no gene match: 10. The CDR3 consists of 14 residues. In nucleotides, the CDR3 is TGCAGTGCCAATCTAGCGGGAGTGGTCTATGAGCAGTTCTTC. Amino acid sequence: CSANLAGVVYEQFF.

The V gene is TRBV5-4, the J gene TRBJ2-3; 10 nucleotides agree with TRBD2. This CDR3 comprises 16 residues. Germline V gene lookup returns CDR1 SGHNT and CDR2 YYREEE (reference sequence). The trim removed 9 bases at V and 0 bases at J, leaving 10 bases unmatched. Written as DNA, the CDR3 is TGTGCCACCGAAGCGGGAGGGCCCTTTAGCACAGATACGCAGTATTTT. It encodes CATEAGGPFSTDTQYF.

This clonotype was recorded many times. CDR3 protein: CASSSLGQGAFF. DNA for the CDR3: TGTGCCAGCAGCTCCCTGGGACAGGGAGCTTTCTTT. V usage is TRBV9 and J usage is TRBJ1-1; 9 bases match TRBD1. Looked up from germline, CDR1 is SGDLS and CDR2 is YYNGEE. After removal of 4 bases from V and 10 bases from J, the junction contained 5 bases not matched to a gene. The CDR3 is made up of 12 amino acids.

The rearrangement joins TRBV19 to TRBJ1-6, with D perhaps matching TRBD1 (5 bases). Trimming stripped 3 bases from V and 1 base from J, with 16 bases between. The CDR3 covers 18 residues. Germline V gene data show CDR1 as LNHDA and CDR2 as SQIVND (reference sequence). The CDR3 bases are TGTGCCAGTAGTATGGAGTCCAGAGGGGAATCCTATAATTCACCCCTCCACTTT. Its translation is CASSMESRGESYNSPLHF.

This clonotype came up many times. The chain recombines TRBV7-2 with TRBJ2-2; no firm D call. The germline V and J ends were trimmed by 5 bases and 13 bases, with 17 bases remaining between them. The germline CDR1 and CDR2 sequences are SGHTA and FQGNSA. The CDR3 runs to 13 residues. The CDR3 region has the DNA TGTGCCAGCAGCCCGACTCCTCGAGTTGGGCTGTTTTTT. It yields the protein CASSPTPRVGLFF.

This clonotype appeared a few times. V usage is TRBV7-9 and J usage is TRBJ1-2, with D hard to call. V lost 5 bases, J lost 3 bases, and 22 bases lay in between. Germline CDR1 is SEHNR and CDR2 is FQNEAQ (reference sequence). The CDR3 has 17 residues. The CDR3 DNA reads TGTGCCAGCAGCCATTTACCAATATCGAGGGCCGACTATGGCTACACCTTC. It is translated as CASSHLPISRADYGYTF. Full variable domain (outside the CDR3, taken from reference TRBV7-9 and TRBJ1-2): DTGVSQNPRHKITKRGQNVTFRCDPISEHNRLYWYRQTLGQGPEFLTYFQNEAQLEKSRLLSDRFSAERPKGSFSTLEIQRTEQGDSAMYLCASSHLPISRADYGYTFGSGTRLTVV.

This clonotype has ten or more counts. This chain's CDR3 is CSVAQGEETQYF. CDR3 sequence (DNA): TGCAGCGTTGCTCAGGGGGAGGAGACCCAGTACTTC. The chain has TRBV29-1 and TRBJ2-5, with 7 bases matching TRBD1. The germline CDR1 and CDR2 sequences are SQVTM and ANQGSEA. V dropped 4 bases and J dropped 5; count of bases not matched to a gene: 4. This CDR3 has 12 residues.

In its sample, this clonotype was seen many times. The chain uses TRBV9 and TRBJ2-3; D is uncertain. Germline V gene data show CDR1 as SGDLS and CDR2 as YYNGEE. The V gene lost 3 bases and the J gene lost 7 bases, with 3 bases spanning the gap. This CDR3 region has 10 residues. In DNA form, the CDR3 reads TGTGCCAGCAGCGGCCATACGCAGTATTTT. As protein: CASSGHTQYF. Combining the CDR3 with reference TRBV9 and TRBJ2-3 gives the whole variable domain DSGVTQTPKHLITATGQRVTLRCSPRSGDLSVYWYQQSLDQGLQFLIQYYNGEERAKGNILERFSAQQFPDLHSELNLSSLELGDSALYFCASSGHTQYFGPGTRLTVL.

Many counts were recorded for this clonotype. The V gene is TRBV6-1, the J gene TRBJ2-6; 8 positions agree with TRBD1. The germline V gene has CDR1 MNHNS and CDR2 SASEGT. After removal of 7 bases from V and 0 bases from J, the junction contained 11 bases not matched to a gene. This CDR3 is 18 amino acids long. Here the CDR3 reads CASNDQTGATSGANVLTF. CDR3 in DNA: TGTGCCAGCAACGACCAGACAGGGGCTACCTCTGGGGCCAACGTCCTGACTTTC.

On this clonotype: A clone one base away is much larger, so this may be a read error. The rearrangement joins TRBV6-5 to TRBJ2-1, with 7 bases identical to TRBD2. Per the germline V gene, CDR1 is MNHEY and CDR2 is SVGAGI. This CDR3 comprises 15 residues. The CDR3 spells CTSSYIRGSRGEQFF. The CDR3 DNA sequence: TGTACCAGCAGTTACATACGCGGGAGTCGAGGTGAGCAGTTCTTC.

This clonotype was detected many times. The chain combines TRBV4-1 with TRBJ2-5; D perhaps matches TRBD2 (6 bases). CDR1 is MGHRA, CDR2 YSYEKL, per germline. Trimming left V 4 bases short and J 1 base short, with 16 bases between. The CDR3 loop spans 16 amino acids. This CDR3 is CASSPNPSRGQETQYF. The CDR3 nucleotides are TGCGCCAGCAGCCCGAACCCCTCGCGGGGCCAAGAGACCCAGTACTTC.

This clonotype was recorded at least ten times. The rearrangement uses TRBV28 and TRBJ2-2, with D perhaps matching TRBD1 (5 bases). With 10 bases removed from V and 0 bases from J, the gap between germline ends came to 12 bases. Germline lookup yields CDR1 MDHEN and CDR2 SYDVKM. The CDR3 has 14 amino acids. The CDR3 region has the DNA TGTGCCACCGAGAGGACACCGAACACCGGGGAGCTGTTTTTT. Translated: CATERTPNTGELFF.

The V call is TRBV20-1, the J call TRBJ1-5, with TRBD1 matching 7 bases. Germline loops: CDR1 DFQATT, CDR2 SNEGSKA (reference sequence). CDR3 length: 13 residues. The V and J ends lost 6 bases and 9 bases, in that order; junction bases with no gene match: 11. The CDR3 DNA is TGCAGTGCCCGGGACAGCCCGGGGCGGCCCCAGCATTTT. Protein: CSARDSPGRPQHF.

This clonotype occurred a few times. The rearrangement uses TRBV20-1 and TRBJ2-2; D is uncertain. Trimming stripped 1 base from V and 5 bases from J, with 14 bases between. Germline CDR1 reads DFQATT; CDR2 reads SNEGSKA (reference sequence). The CDR3 has 15 amino acids. CDR3 bases: TGCAGTGCTAGAGCCCCCTTGAGTGGGACCGGGGAGCTGTTTTTT. It is translated as CSARAPLSGTGELFF.

V is TRBV19 and J is TRBJ2-1, with D possibly being TRBD2 (6 bases). CDR1 and CDR2 (germline): LNHDA, SQIVND (reference sequence). This CDR3 is built from 15 residues. Trimming took 11 bases from V and 2 from J, leaving 19 bases between them. CDR3 nucleotide sequence: TGTGCCTGTACCTCACTGGAGGGACCCTACAATGAGCAGTTCTTC. Residues: CACTSLEGPYNEQFF.

This clonotype was detected many times. The chain combines TRBV28 with TRBJ1-6; D gene uncertain. Germline V gene lookup returns CDR1 MDHEN and CDR2 SYDVKM. This CDR3 comprises 15 residues. V was clipped by 5 bases and J by 6 bases, with 14 bases between them. The CDR3 protein is CASSDPPRTNSPLHF. The CDR3 bases are TGTGCCAGCAGTGACCCCCCACGGACTAATTCACCCCTCCACTTT.

This clonotype was counted only a few times. The chain recombines TRBV27 with TRBJ1-2; D is ambiguous. V shed 0 bases and J shed 5 bases, with 10 bases lying between them. The CDR3 contains 14 residues. From germline, CDR1 is MNHEY and CDR2 SMNVEV (reference sequence). In DNA form, the CDR3 reads TGTGCCAGCAGTTTATCACGGCAGGTGTATGGCTACACCTTC. It is translated as CASSLSRQVYGYTF.

Note on this clonotype: This may stem from a read error, because a much larger clone lies one nucleotide away. This chain joins TRBV11-2 and TRBJ2-1; D is tentatively TRBD1 or TRBD2 (5 bases each). Per germline, CDR1 SGHAT and CDR2 FQNNGV. V was pared by 1 base and J by 13 bases, with 8 bases between. This CDR3 region has 11 residues. The CDR3 sequence: CASSLVGTQFF. In nucleotides, the CDR3 is TGTGCCAGCAGCTTAGTGGGGACCCAGTTCTTC.

This clonotype showed up many times. The chain combines TRBV25-1 with TRBJ2-5, with 15 bases lining up with TRBD2. CDR3 length: 23 residues. Per germline, CDR1 MGHDK and CDR2 SYGVNS. With V trimmed by 7 bases and J by 0 bases, 24 bases remained unmatched. Here the CDR3 reads CASTFVCQHFRTSGRAYQETQYF. The CDR3 DNA reads TGTGCCAGCACTTTCGTGTGCCAGCACTTTCGGACTAGCGGGAGGGCTTACCAAGAGACCCAGTACTTC.

This clonotype was picked up many times. The gene calls are TRBV7-2 and TRBJ2-3, with 8 nucleotides matching TRBD1. The CDR3 contains 15 residues. Germline CDR1 reads SGHTA; CDR2 reads FQGNSA. V lost 5 bases, J lost 4 bases, and 8 bases stayed unmatched. CDR3 nucleotide sequence: TGTGCCAGCAGCCTATCGGGACAGGAGGCAGATACGCAGTATTTT. Translation gives CASSLSGQEADTQYF.

This clonotype has at least ten counts. This chain connects TRBV20-1 to TRBJ1-1; no reliable D call. Between the trimmed V and J ends, which lost 0 bases and 6 bases, there was a span of 11 bases. The CDR3 is 13 amino acids. From germline, CDR1 is DFQATT and CDR2 SNEGSKA (reference sequence). DNA for the CDR3: TGCAGTGCTAGAGATCGGCAAGGTCCTGAAGCTTTCTTT. Protein sequence: CSARDRQGPEAFF.

This clonotype occurred many times. This chain uses TRBV30 with TRBJ2-3; D remains unclear. Trimming took off 0 bases at V and 1 base at J, with 11 bases between the two ends. CDR3 length equals 15 residues. CDR1 and CDR2 from the germline V gene are GTSNPN and SVGIG (reference sequence). The CDR3 loop reads CAWSVPVTRTDTQYF. Here the CDR3 DNA reads TGTGCCTGGAGTGTACCTGTGACCCGCACAGATACGCAGTATTTT.

This clonotype was found a few times. This chain joins TRBV30 and TRBJ2-7; 7 bases are shared with TRBD2. Germline lookup yields CDR1 GTSNPN and CDR2 SVGIG (reference sequence). The CDR3 length is 14 residues. After removal of 5 bases from V and 1 base from J, the junction contained 8 bases not matched to a gene. The DNA for the CDR3 is TGTGCCTGGGGGGGGGGGACTGGATCCTACGAGCAGTACTTC. It encodes CAWGGGTGSYEQYF.

This clonotype was found a few times. CDR3 residues: CASRTLGQGGTGELFF. CDR3 nucleotides: TGTGCCAGCAGAACCTTGGGACAGGGCGGCACCGGGGAGCTGTTTTTT. This chain links TRBV28 with TRBJ2-2; TRBD1 matches at 9 bases. Looked up from germline, CDR1 is MDHEN and CDR2 is SYDVKM. The ends lost 6 bases at V and 4 bases at J; junction bases unmatched: 9. The CDR3 is made up of 16 amino acids.

The CDR3 nucleotides read TGTGCCAGCACGCAGGACAGGTCCTCTGAAGCTTTCTTT. Protein sequence: CASTQDRSSEAFF. V is TRBV28 and J is TRBJ1-1, with 7 bases fitting TRBD1. CDR1 is MDHEN, CDR2 SYDVKM, per germline. CDR3 length: 13 residues. Losses at the gene ends were 7 bases for V and 6 bases for J; bases not matched to a gene: 8.

About this clonotype: Relative to the germline gene, one junction end is altered; a read error may explain this. This chain uses TRBV19 with TRBJ2-3, with 10 bases fitting TRBD2. From germline, CDR1 is LNHDA and CDR2 SQIVND (reference sequence). The CDR3 runs 14 residues. The CDR3 nucleotides are TGTGCCAGTAGGGCTAGCGGGGGCACAGATATGCAGTATTTT. Encoded protein: CASRASGGTDMQYF.

The table lists this clonotype with many counts. Here the CDR3 DNA reads TGTGCCAGCAGCTTGTCAGGCAGCTGGTCAGATACGCAGTATTTT. Protein product: CASSLSGSWSDTQYF. The chain combines TRBV7-8 with TRBJ2-3; no definite D call. Germline-derived CDR1 and CDR2 are SGHVS and FQNEAQ. The V end was cut by 3 bases, the J end by 4 bases, with 14 bases between. The CDR3 is made up of 15 amino acids.